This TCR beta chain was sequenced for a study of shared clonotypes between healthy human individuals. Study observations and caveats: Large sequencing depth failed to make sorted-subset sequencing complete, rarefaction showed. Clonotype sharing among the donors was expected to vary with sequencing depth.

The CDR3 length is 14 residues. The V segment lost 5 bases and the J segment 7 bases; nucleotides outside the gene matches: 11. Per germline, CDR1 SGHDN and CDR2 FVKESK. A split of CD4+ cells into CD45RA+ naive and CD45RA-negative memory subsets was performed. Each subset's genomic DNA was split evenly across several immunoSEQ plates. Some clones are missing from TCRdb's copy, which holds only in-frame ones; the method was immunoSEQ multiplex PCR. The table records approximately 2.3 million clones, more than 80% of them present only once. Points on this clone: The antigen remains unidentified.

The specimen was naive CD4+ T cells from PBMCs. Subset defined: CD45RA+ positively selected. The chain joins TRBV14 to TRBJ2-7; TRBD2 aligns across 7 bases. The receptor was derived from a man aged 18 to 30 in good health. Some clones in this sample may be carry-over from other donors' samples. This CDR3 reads CASSAFSGVVEQYF. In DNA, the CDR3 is TGTGCCAGCAGCGCTTTCAGCGGGGTGGTGGAGCAGTACTTC.